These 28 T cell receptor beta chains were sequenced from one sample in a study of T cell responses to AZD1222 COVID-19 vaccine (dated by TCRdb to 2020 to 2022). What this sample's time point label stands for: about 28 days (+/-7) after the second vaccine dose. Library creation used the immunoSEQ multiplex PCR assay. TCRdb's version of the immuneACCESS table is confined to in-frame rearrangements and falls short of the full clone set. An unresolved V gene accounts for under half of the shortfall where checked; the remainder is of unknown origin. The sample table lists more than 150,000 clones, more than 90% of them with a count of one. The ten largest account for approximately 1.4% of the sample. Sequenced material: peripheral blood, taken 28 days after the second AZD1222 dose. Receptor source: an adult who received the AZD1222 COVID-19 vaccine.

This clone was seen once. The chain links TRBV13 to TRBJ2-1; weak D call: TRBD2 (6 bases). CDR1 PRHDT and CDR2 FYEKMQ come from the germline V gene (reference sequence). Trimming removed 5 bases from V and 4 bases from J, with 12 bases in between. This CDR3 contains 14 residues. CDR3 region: CASSPPRGYNEQFF. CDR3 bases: TGTGCCAGCAGCCCCCCCCGGGGGTACAATGAGCAGTTCTTC.

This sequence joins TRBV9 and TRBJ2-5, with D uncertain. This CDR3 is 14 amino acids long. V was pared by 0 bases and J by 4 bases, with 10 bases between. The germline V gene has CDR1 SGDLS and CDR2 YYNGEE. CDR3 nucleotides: TGTGCCAGCAGCGTAGGGGATCTAGGAGAGACCCAGTACTTC. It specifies CASSVGDLGETQYF.

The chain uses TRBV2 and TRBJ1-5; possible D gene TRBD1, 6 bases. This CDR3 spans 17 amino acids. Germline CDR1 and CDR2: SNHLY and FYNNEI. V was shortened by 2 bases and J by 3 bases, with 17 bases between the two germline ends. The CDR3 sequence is CASSELAGTRPNQPQHF. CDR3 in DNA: TGTGCCAGCAGTGAACTGGCTGGGACAAGGCCCAATCAGCCCCAGCATTTT. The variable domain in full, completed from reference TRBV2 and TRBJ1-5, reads EPEVTQTPSHQVTQMGQEVILRCVPISNHLYFYWYRQILGQKVEFLVSFYNNEISEKSEIFDDQFSVERPDGSNFTLKIRSTKLEDSAMYFCASSELAGTRPNQPQHFGDGTRLSIL.

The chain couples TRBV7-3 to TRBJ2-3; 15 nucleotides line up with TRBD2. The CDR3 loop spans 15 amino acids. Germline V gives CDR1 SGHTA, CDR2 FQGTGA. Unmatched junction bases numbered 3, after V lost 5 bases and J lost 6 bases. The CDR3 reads CASSPGTSGRDTQYF. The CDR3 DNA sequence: TGTGCCAGCAGCCCTGGGACTAGCGGGAGGGATACGCAGTATTTT.

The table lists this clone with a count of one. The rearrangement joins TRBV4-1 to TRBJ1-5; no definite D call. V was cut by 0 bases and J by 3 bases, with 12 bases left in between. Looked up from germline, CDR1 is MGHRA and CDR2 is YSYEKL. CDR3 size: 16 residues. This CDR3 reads CASSQDPPGTNQPQHF. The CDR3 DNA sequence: TGCGCCAGCAGCCAAGATCCCCCGGGTACCAATCAGCCCCAGCATTTT.

In DNA, the CDR3 is TGTGCCACCAGCAGAGAGGGTGGGCAGACCTACGAGCAGTACTTC. It yields the protein CATSREGGQTYEQYF. The chain combines TRBV15 with TRBJ2-7; D is undetermined. Germline values: CDR1 LNHNV, CDR2 YYDKDF (reference sequence). The CDR3 contains 15 residues. Trimming cost V 0 bases and J 2 bases, with 11 bases left between them.

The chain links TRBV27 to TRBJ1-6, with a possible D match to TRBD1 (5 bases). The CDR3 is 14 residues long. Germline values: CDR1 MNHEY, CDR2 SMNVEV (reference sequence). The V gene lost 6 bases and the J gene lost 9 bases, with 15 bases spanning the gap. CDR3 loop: CASRGTRGGSPLHF. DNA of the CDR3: TGTGCCAGCAGGGGGACCCGGGGCGGTTCACCCCTCCACTTT.

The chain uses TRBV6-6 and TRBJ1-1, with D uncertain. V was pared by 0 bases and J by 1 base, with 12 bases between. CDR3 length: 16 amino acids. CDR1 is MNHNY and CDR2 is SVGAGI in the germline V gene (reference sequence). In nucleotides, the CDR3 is TGTGCCAGCAGTTACTCGATAAGGTTACGGAACACTGAAGCTTTCTTT. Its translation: CASSYSIRLRNTEAFF.

The CDR3 loop is CASSSSVAGGPNGELFF. In DNA, the CDR3 is TGTGCCAGCAGCTCCTCGGTAGCGGGGGGGCCAAACGGGGAGCTGTTTTTT. The V gene is TRBV5-4, the J gene TRBJ2-2; TRBD2 matches at 11 bases. The germline V gene has CDR1 SGHNT and CDR2 YYREEE (reference sequence). The trim removed 3 bases at V and 7 bases at J, leaving 11 bases unmatched. There are 17 residues in the CDR3.

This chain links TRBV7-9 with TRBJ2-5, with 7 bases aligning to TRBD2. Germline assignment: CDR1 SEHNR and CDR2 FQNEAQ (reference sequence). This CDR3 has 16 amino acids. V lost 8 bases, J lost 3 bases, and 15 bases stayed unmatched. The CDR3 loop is CASHLGAGAAEETQYF. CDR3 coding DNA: TGTGCCAGCCACCTAGGGGCGGGAGCAGCTGAAGAGACCCAGTACTTC.

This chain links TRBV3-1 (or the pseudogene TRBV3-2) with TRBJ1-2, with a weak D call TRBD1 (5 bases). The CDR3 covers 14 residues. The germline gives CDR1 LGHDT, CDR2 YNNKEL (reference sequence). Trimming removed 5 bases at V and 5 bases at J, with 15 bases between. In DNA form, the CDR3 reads TGTGCCAGCAGCTCCGCCCCGGGGCCATATGGCTACACCTTC. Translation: CASSSAPGPYGYTF.

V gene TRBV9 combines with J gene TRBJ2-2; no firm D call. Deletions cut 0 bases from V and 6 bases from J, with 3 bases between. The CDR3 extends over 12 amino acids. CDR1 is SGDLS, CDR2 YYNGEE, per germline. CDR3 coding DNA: TGTGCCAGCAGCGTAGTACCCGGGGAGCTGTTTTTT. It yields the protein CASSVVPGELFF.

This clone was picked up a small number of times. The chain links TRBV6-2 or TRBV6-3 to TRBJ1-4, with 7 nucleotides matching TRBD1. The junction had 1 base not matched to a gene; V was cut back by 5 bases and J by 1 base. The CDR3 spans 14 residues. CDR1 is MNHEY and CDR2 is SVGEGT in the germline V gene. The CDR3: CASSRQGTNEKLFF. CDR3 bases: TGTGCCAGCAGTCGACAGGGAACTAATGAAAAACTGTTTTTT.

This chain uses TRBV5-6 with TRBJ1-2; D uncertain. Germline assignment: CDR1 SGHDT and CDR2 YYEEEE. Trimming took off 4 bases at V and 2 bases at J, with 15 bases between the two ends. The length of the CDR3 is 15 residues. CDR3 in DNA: TGTGCCAGCAGCAAAGGAGGCAAGGCAAACTATGGCTACACCTTC. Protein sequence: CASSKGGKANYGYTF.

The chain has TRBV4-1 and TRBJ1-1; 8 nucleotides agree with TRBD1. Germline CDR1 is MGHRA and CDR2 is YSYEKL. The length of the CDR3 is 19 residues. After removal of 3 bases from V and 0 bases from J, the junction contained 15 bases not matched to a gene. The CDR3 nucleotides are TGCGCCAGCAGCCATCTCAGGGGACAGGCCTTGGACATGAACACTGAAGCTTTCTTT. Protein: CASSHLRGQALDMNTEAFF.

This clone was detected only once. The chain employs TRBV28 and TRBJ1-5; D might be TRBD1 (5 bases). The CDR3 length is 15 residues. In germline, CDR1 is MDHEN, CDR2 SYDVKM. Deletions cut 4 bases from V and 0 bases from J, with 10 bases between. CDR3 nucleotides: TGTGCCAGCAGTTCAGGGTCCTTTAGCAATCAGCCCCAGCATTTT. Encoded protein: CASSSGSFSNQPQHF.

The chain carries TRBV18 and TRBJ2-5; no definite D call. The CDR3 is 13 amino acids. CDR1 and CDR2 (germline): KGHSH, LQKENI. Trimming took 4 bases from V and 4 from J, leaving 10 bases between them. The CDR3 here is CASSRIPGETQYF. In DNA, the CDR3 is TGTGCCAGCTCACGGATCCCAGGAGAGACCCAGTACTTC.

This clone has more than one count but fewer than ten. CDR3 region: CASSPPRQGNTDTQYF. In DNA form, the CDR3 reads TGTGCCAGCTCACCACCAAGGCAGGGGAACACAGATACGCAGTATTTT. J is TRBJ2-3 and V is TRBV18, with TRBD1 as a possible D gene (6 bases). V lost 0 bases, J lost 2 bases, and 12 bases lay in between. Per the germline V gene, CDR1 is KGHSH and CDR2 is LQKENI. The CDR3 has 16 residues.

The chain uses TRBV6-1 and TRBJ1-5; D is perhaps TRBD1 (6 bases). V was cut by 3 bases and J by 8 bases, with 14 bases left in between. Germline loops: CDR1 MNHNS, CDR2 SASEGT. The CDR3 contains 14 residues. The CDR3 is CASSEFGGLKPQHF. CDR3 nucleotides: TGTGCCAGCAGTGAGTTTGGGGGCTTAAAGCCCCAGCATTTT.

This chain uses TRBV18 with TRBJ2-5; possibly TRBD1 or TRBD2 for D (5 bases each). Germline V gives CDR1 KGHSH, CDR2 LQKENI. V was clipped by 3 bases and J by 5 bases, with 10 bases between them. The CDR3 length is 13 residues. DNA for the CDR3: TGTGCCAGCTCACCGGGGGTCGGGGAGACCCAGTACTTC. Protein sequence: CASSPGVGETQYF.

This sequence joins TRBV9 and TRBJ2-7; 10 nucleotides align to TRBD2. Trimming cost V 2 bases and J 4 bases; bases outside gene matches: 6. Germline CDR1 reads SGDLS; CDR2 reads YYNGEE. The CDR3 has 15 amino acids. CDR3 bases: TGTGCCAGCAGCGTTCCTAGCGGGAGTAAGTACGAGCAGTACTTC. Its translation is CASSVPSGSKYEQYF.

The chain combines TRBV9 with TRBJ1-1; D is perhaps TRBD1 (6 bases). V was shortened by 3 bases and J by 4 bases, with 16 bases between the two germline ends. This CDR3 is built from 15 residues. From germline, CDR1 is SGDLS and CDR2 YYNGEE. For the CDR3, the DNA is TGTGCCAGCAGCGGACTCCCACAGGGATCCACTGAAGCTTTCTTT. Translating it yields CASSGLPQGSTEAFF.

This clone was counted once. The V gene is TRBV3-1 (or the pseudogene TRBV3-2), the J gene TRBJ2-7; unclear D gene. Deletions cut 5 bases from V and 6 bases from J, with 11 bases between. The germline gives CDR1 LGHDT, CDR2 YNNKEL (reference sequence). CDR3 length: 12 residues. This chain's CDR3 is CASSIRFGEQYF. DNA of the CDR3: TGTGCCAGCAGCATACGTTTCGGCGAGCAGTACTTC.

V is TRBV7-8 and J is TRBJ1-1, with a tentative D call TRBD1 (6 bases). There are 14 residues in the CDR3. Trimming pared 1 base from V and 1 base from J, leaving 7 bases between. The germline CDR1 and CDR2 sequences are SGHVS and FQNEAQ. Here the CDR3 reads CASSLGRGNTEAFF. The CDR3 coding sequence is TGTGCCAGCAGCTTAGGCAGGGGGAACACTGAAGCTTTCTTT.

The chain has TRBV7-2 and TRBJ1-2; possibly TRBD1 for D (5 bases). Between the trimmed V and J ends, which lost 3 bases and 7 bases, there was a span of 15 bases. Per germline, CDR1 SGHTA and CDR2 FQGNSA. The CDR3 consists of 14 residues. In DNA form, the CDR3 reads TGTGCCAGCAGCTTGGGGACCTCCCATGGTGGCTACACCTTC. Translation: CASSLGTSHGGYTF.

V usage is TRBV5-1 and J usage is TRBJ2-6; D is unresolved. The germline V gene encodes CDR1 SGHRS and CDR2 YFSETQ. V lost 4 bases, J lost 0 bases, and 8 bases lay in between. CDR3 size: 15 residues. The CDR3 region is CASSPRNSGANVLTF. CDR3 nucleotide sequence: TGCGCCAGCAGCCCCCGAAACTCTGGGGCCAACGTCCTGACTTTC.

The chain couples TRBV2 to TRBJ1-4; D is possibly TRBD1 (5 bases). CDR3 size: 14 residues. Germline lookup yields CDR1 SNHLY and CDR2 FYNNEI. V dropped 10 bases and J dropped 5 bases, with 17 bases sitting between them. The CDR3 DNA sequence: TGTGCCACACAAGTGGGGGACTCAAATGAAAAACTGTTTTTT. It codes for CATQVGDSNEKLFF.

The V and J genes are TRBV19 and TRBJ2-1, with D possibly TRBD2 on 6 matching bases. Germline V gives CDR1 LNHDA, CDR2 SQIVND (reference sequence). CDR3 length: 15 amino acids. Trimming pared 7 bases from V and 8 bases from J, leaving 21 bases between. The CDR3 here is CASTPGGGRSDEQFF. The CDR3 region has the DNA TGTGCCAGTACCCCCGGGGGTGGGCGAAGCGATGAGCAGTTCTTC. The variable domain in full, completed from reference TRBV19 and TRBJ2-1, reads DGGITQSPKYLFRKEGQNVTLSCEQNLNHDAMYWYRQDPGQGLRLIYYSQIVNDFQKGDIAEGYSVSREKKESFPLTVTSAQKNPTAFYLCASTPGGGRSDEQFFGPGTRLTVL.